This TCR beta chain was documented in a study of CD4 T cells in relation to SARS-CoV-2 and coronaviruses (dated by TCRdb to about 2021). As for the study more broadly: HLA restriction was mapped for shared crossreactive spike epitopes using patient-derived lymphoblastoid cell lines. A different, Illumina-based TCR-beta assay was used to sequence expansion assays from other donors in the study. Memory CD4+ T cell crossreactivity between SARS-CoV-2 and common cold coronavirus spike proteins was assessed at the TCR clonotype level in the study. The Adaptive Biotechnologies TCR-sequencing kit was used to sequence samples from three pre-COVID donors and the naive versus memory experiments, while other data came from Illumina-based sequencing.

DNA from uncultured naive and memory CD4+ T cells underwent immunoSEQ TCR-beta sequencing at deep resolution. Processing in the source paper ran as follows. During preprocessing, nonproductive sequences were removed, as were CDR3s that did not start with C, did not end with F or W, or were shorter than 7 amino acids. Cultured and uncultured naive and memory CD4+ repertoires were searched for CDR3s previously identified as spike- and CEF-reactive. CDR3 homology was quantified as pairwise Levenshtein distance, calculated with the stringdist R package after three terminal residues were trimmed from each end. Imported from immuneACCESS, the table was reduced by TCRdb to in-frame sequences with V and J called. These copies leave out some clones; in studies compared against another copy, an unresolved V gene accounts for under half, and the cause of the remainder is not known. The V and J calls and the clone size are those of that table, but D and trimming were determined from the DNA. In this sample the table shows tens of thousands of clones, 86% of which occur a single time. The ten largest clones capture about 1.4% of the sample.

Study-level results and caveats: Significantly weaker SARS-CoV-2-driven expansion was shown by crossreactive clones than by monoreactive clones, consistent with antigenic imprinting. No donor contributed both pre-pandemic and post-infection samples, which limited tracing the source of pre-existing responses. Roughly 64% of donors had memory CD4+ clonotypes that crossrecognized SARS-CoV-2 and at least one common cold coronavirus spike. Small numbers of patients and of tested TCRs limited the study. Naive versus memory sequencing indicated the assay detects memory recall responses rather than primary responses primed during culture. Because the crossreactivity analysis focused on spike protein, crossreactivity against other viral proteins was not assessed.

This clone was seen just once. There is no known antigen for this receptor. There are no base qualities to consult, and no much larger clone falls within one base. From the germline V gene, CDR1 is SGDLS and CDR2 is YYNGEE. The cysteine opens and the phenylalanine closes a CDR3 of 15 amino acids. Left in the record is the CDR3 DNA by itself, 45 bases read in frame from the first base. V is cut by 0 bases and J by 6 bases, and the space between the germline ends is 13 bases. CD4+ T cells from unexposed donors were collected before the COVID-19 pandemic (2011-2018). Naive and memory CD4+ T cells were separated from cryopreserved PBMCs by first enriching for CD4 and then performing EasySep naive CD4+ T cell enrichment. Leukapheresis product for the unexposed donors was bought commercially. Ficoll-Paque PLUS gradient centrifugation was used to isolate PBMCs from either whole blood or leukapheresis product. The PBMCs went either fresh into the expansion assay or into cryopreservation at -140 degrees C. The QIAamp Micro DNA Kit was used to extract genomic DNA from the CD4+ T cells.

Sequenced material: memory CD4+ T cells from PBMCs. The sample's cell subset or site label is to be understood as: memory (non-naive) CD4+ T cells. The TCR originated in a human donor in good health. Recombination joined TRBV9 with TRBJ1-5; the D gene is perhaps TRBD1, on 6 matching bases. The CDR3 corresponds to CASSVGPGAGQPQHF. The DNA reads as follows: TGTGCCAGCAGCGTAGGCCCGGGGGCAGGTCAGCCCCAGCATTTT.